These T cell receptor beta chains were read from a single sample in a study of T cell clonotyping in hematopoietic cell transplantation. The protocol was immunoSEQ multiplex PCR, while the TCRdb copy is restricted to in-frame clones and leaves out a portion. The sample shows around 17,000 clones, 71% of them seen only once. Sample: peripheral blood mononuclear cells. The receptor set was obtained from a woman aged 60-75 years in good health. Some clones in this sample may be carry-over from other donors' samples. The CDR3 runs from the conserved cysteine through the conserved F or W. Each record gives: V gene, J gene, D gene, clone size, CDR3 DNA, CDR3 protein. The D gene is left open where the match is weak. For some rows the clone size is stated as once, few or many, or as a class when expanded; others skip it.

>TRBV29-1|TRBJ2-5|NA|NA
TGCAGCGTTGTCAGGGACCACCCTGAGACCCAGTACTTC
CSVVRDHPETQYF
>TRBV5-4|TRBJ2-3|TRBD1|NA
TGTGCCAGCAGCTCCAGGGGGCTTGCAGATACGCAGTATTTT
CASSSRGLADTQYF
>TRBV6-5|TRBJ2-7|NA|NA
TGTGCCAGCAGTTACGTACTCGCCGACGGGCGCGAGCAGTACTTC
CASSYVLADGREQYF
>TRBV30|TRBJ1-5|NA|few
TGTGCCTGGAGTCCATACTGGGAAAGGGGCGATCAGCCCCAGCATTTT
CAWSPYWERGDQPQHF
>TRBV4-2|TRBJ2-7|TRBD2|NA
TGTGCCAGCAGCCAAGATCGAGGACTAGCGGGAGACGAGCAGTACTTC
CASSQDRGLAGDEQYF
>TRBV19|TRBJ1-2|NA|medium-sized
TGTGCCAGTAGTATCCGACATTCACTGCGAGGCTACACCTTC
CASSIRHSLRGYTF
>TRBV5-1|TRBJ2-7|NA|NA
TGCGCCAGCAGCTTAGCGGTTAGCTCCTACGAGCAGTACTTC
CASSLAVSSYEQYF
>TRBV7-2|TRBJ2-7|NA|few
TGTGCCAGCAGCTTAGCCGTCGGGGTCCACTACGAGCAGTACTTC
CASSLAVGVHYEQYF
>TRBV28|TRBJ2-7|NA|NA
TGTGCCAGCAGTAGCATTCTCAACGAGCAGTACTTC
CASSSILNEQYF
>TRBV30|TRBJ1-4|NA|NA
TGTGCCTGGAGTCTATCGCAGCATAATGAAAAACTGTTTTTT
CAWSLSQHNEKLFF
>TRBV2|TRBJ1-5|TRBD1|NA
TGTGCCAGCTCATCCAGGGGGCGAGGGGATCAGCCCCAGCATTTT
CASSSRGRGDQPQHF
>TRBV5-1|TRBJ1-5|TRBD1|once
TGCGCCAGCAGCAGCGGGACAGGTGCAATGAATCAGCCCCAGCATTTT
CASSSGTGAMNQPQHF
>TRBV7-8|TRBJ2-3|TRBD2|NA
TGTGCCAGCAGCTTAGCGCCCTTCCTAGCGGGACCAGATACGCAGTATTTT
CASSLAPFLAGPDTQYF
>TRBV4-1|TRBJ1-3|NA|NA
TGCGCCAGCAGCCAAGATAGGGGTCTAACTGGAAACACCATATATTTT
CASSQDRGLTGNTIYF
>TRBV27|TRBJ2-1|TRBD2|NA
TGTGCCAGCAGTTTTGCCGGGAGGGGCAGCGTGCACAATGAGCAGTTCTTC
CASSFAGRGSVHNEQFF
>TRBV9|TRBJ2-1|TRBD2|NA
TGTGCCAGCAGCTACGAGACTAGCGGGAGGGCCGGGGAGCAGTTCTTC
CASSYETSGRAGEQFF
>TRBV2|TRBJ1-1|NA|NA
TGTGCCAGCACTCGGACGTCGTACACTGAAGCTTTCTTT
CASTRTSYTEAFF
>TRBV7-2|TRBJ1-6|TRBD1|NA
TGTGCCAGCAGCTTAGTCGGAGGGGGCCAATCACCCCTCCACTTT
CASSLVGGGQSPLHF
>TRBV7-2|TRBJ2-7|TRBD1|once
TGTGCCAGCAGCCTCAGACAGGGGGCCTTCTACGAGCAGTACTTC
CASSLRQGAFYEQYF
>TRBV30|TRBJ2-3|NA|NA
TGTGCCTCCAAGGGTAGCACAGATACGCAGTATTTT
CASKGSTDTQYF
>TRBV5-8|TRBJ1-2|TRBD1|few
TGTGCCAGCAGCCTGCGGACAGGGGCGCACTATGGCTACACCTTC
CASSLRTGAHYGYTF
>TRBV30|TRBJ1-1|NA|NA
TGTGCCTGGAGTACGTCACTGGGGGGTGTCGCTTTCTTT
CAWSTSLGGVAFF
>TRBV2|TRBJ2-7|TRBD1|once
TGTGCCAGTAACAAACAGGGGTTTGGCGACGAGCAGTACTTC
CASNKQGFGDEQYF
>TRBV4-2|TRBJ1-5|NA|NA
TGTGCCAGCAGCCAGCCGACCGGGGCCCCCAATCAGCCCCAGCATTTT
CASSQPTGAPNQPQHF
>TRBV19|TRBJ1-3|TRBD1|once
TGTGCCAGTAAGGGACAGAGGCCTGGAAACACCATATATTTT
CASKGQRPGNTIYF
>TRBV14|TRBJ1-1|NA|NA
TGTGCCAGCAGCCAAGATTTGGGGGTTATGAACACTGAAGCTTTCTTT
CASSQDLGVMNTEAFF
>TRBV28|TRBJ2-1|NA|NA
TGTGCCAGCAGGGCCCAAGGCTACAATGAGCAGTTCTTC
CASRAQGYNEQFF
>TRBV5-6|TRBJ1-5|NA|once
TGTGCCAGCAGCTTAAAGAGCAGGGGAGTGGGTAGCAATCAGCCCCAGCATTTT
CASSLKSRGVGSNQPQHF
>TRBV30|TRBJ2-3|NA|NA
TGTGCCGGACGAGAGGGACTCCCCGCAGATACGCAGTATTTT
CAGREGLPADTQYF
>TRBV4-2|TRBJ2-5|NA|few
TGTGCCAGCAGCCAAGATCAGGAGCAACAGACCCAGTACTTC
CASSQDQEQQTQYF
>TRBV28|TRBJ2-7|NA|NA
TGTGCCAGCAGTTTAACTCAACCCCCCTACGAGCAGTACTTC
CASSLTQPPYEQYF
>TRBV6-5|TRBJ2-7|NA|once
TGTGCCAGCAGTTACGGTAGGGGGAGGGACTACGAGCAGTACTTC
CASSYGRGRDYEQYF
>TRBV7-2|TRBJ2-7|NA|few
TGTGCCAGCAGCTTAGGTCGCTTATTAAACTTGGAGCAGTACTTC
CASSLGRLLNLEQYF
>TRBV10-3|TRBJ2-7|TRBD2|NA
TGTGCCATCAGTGAGTCTCACACGACTAGCGGGAAGGGCAACGAGCAGTACTTC
CAISESHTTSGKGNEQYF
>TRBV5-1|TRBJ1-1|NA|NA
TGCGCCAGCAGCCAACGACCCCCAGCGAACACTGAAGCTTTCTTT
CASSQRPPANTEAFF
>TRBV4-3|TRBJ2-7|NA|NA
TGCGCCAGCAGCACCTCTACAGGGTTCTACGAGCAGTACTTC
CASSTSTGFYEQYF
>TRBV6-1|TRBJ1-5|NA|NA
TGTGCCAGCAGGGTATACAGGGTCAATCAGCCCCAGCATTTT
CASRVYRVNQPQHF
>TRBV11-2|TRBJ2-3|TRBD2|NA
TGTGCCAGCAGCTTAGATTCGGGGGGGGCCACAGATACGCAGTATTTT
CASSLDSGGATDTQYF
>TRBV7-3|TRBJ1-2|NA|few
TGTGCCAGCAGCTCAACCGGATATGGCTACACCTTC
CASSSTGYGYTF
>TRBV29-1|TRBJ2-7|TRBD2|NA
TGCAGCGTTGCCAGAGGGACTAGCGGATTATACGAGCAGTACTTC
CSVARGTSGLYEQYF
>TRBV9|TRBJ2-4|NA|NA
TGTGCCAGCAGCGTGGGATCGGCCAAAAACATTCAGTACTTC
CASSVGSAKNIQYF
>TRBV10-3|TRBJ1-1|NA|few
TGTGCCATCAGAGAGGGGGAGAACACTGAAGCTTTCTTT
CAIREGENTEAFF
>TRBV29-1|TRBJ1-2|NA|few
TGCAGCGAACAGACTAACAGTGGCTACACCTTC
CSEQTNSGYTF
>TRBV7-7|TRBJ2-2|NA|NA
TGTGCTAGCAGGTCTACAGGGACGGGCACCGGGGAGCTGTTTTTT
CASRSTGTGTGELFF
>TRBV2|TRBJ1-2|TRBD1|NA
TGTGCCAGCAGTTCCGGGACAGCTAACTATGGCTACACCTTC
CASSSGTANYGYTF
>TRBV19|TRBJ1-2|NA|NA
TGTGCCAGTACGAAGACAGCCGTAGGGGAGATGGGCTACACCTTC
CASTKTAVGEMGYTF
>TRBV4-2|TRBJ1-1|NA|NA
TGTGCCAGCAGCCAAGGAGCGGGGGGAAACACTGAAGCTTTCTTT
CASSQGAGGNTEAFF